The rows below give T cell receptor beta chains drawn from one sample of a study of CXCR3-negative and CXCR3-positive naive CD8 T cells. Reanalyzing the 5' RACE reads, TCRdb keeps one entry per CDR3 protein, without DNA. This listing includes roughly 100,000 distinct CDR3 sequences. The sample comprised naive CXCR3+ CD8+ T cells from blood. The receptor source for this set is a human donor in good health. Some clones in this sample may be carry-over from other donors' samples. Both conserved end residues are part of each CDR3. Fields, in order: J gene, V gene, CDR3 protein.

TRBJ2-1	TRBV4-2	CASSPGEGAPDFGYNEQFF
TRBJ2-1	TRBV12-3/TRBV12-4	CASSTWNSSYNEQFF
TRBJ1-5	TRBV18	CASSPGAPDQPQHF
TRBJ2-7	TRBV28	CASTGVYEQYF
TRBJ2-5	TRBV6-5	CASSLRIQETQYF
TRBJ2-7	TRBV19	CASSDYSYEQYF
TRBJ1-1	TRBV29-1	CSVPTGNEAFF
TRBJ1-6	TRBV28	CASSLGIPGLSSYNSPLHF
TRBJ2-7	TRBV24-1	CATSDFGGTFGYEQYF
TRBJ2-2	TRBV7-3	CASSMNTGELFF
TRBJ2-7	TRBV19	CASSIAGVNYEQYF
TRBJ2-3	TRBV5-1	CASRTGTSGSTDTQYF
TRBJ2-2	TRBV27	CASSSAEPKIAGELFF
TRBJ2-7	TRBV21-1	CASSNRPPLEVSYEQYF
TRBJ2-2	TRBV14	CASTAIGQPTNTGELFF
TRBJ2-1	TRBV6-5	CASNGWTNDYNEQFF
TRBJ2-7	TRBV20-1	CSARLWGLSHYEQYF
TRBJ2-3	TRBV7-9	CASSDRDTSSTDTQYF
TRBJ2-3	TRBV15	CATSRGPLITDTQYF
TRBJ2-1	TRBV29-1	CSVEAQGTYNEQFF
TRBJ2-7	TRBV7-9	CASSPKAVGTSYYEQYF
TRBJ2-6	TRBV7-3	CASSSDSGANVLTF